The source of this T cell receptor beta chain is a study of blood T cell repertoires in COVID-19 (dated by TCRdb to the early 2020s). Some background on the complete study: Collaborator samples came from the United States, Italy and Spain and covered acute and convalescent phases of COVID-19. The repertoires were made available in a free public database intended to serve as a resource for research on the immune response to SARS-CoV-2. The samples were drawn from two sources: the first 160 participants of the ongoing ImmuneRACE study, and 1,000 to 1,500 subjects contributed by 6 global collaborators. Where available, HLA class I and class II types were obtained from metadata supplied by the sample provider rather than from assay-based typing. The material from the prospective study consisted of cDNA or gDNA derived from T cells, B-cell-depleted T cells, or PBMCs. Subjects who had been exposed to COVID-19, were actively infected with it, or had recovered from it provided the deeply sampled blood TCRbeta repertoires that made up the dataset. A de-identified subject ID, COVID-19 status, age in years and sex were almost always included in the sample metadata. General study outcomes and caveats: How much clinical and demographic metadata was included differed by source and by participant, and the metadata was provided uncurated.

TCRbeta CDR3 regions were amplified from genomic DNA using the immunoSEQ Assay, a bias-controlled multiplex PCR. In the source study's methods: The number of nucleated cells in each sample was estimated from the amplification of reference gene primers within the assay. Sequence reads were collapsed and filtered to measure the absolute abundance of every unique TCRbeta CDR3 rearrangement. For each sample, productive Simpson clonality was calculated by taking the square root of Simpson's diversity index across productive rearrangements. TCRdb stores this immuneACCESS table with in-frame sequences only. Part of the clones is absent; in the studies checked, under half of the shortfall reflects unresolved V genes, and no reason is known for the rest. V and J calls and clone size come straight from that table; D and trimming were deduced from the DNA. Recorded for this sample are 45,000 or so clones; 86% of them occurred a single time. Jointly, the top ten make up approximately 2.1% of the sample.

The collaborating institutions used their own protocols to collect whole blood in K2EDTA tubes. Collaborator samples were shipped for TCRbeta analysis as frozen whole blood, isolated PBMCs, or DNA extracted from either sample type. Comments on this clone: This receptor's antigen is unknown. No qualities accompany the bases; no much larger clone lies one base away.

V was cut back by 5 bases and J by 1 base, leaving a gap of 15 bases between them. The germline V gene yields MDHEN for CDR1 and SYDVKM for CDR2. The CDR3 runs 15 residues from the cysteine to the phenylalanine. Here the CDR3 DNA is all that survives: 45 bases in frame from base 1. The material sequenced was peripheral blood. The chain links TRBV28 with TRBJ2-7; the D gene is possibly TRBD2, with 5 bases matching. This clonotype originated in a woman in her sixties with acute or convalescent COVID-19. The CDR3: CASSPPRRLSYEQYF. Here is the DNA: TGTGCCAGCAGTCCCCCCCGGCGACTATCCTACGAGCAGTACTTC.